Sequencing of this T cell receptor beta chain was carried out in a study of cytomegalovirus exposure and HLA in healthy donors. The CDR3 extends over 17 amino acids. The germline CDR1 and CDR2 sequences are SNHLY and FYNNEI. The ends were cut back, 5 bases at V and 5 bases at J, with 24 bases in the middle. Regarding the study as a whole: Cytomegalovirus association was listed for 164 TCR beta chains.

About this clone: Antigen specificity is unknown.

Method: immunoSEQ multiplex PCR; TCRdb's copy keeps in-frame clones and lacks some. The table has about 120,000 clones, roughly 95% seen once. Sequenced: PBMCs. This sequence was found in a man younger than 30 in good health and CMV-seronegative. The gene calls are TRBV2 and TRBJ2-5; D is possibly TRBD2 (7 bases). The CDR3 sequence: CASSSHGGGRGLETQYF. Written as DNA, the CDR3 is TGTGCCAGCAGTTCCCACGGGGGCGGGAGAGGTTTGGAGACCCAGTACTTC. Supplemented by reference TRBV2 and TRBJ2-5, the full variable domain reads EPEVTQTPSHQVTQMGQEVILRCVPISNHLYFYWYRQILGQKVEFLVSFYNNEISEKSEIFDDQFSVERPDGSNFTLKIRSTKLEDSAMYFCASSSHGGGRGLETQYFGPGTRLLVL.